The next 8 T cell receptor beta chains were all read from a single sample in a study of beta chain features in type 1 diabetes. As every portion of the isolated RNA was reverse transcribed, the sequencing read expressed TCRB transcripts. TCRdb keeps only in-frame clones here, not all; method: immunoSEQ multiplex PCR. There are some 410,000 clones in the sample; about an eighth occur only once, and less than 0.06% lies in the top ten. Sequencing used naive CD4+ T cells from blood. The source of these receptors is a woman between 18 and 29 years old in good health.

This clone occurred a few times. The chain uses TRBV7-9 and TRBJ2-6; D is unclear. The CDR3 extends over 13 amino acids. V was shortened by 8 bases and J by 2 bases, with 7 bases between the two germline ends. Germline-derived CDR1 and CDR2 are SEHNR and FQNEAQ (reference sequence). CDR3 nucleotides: TGTGCCAGCCTCCTAGCTGGGGCCAACGTCCTGACTTTC. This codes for CASLLAGANVLTF.

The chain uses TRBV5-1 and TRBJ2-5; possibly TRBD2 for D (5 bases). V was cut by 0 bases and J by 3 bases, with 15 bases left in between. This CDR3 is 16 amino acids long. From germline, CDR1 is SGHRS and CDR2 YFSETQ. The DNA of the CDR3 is TGCGCCAGCAGCTTGGAGGGAGTGTCGGGTGAAGAGACCCAGTACTTC. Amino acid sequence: CASSLEGVSGEETQYF.

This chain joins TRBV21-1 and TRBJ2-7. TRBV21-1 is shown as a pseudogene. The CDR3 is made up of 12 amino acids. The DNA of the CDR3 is TGTGCCAGCAGCAATGTCGGATACGAGCAGTACTTC. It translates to CASSNVGYEQYF.

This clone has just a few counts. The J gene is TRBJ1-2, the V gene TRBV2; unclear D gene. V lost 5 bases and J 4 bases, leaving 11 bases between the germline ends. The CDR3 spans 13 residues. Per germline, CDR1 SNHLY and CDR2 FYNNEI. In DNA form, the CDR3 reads TGTGCCAGCAGTCGGACTTTCCTCTATGGCTACACCTTC. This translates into CASSRTFLYGYTF.

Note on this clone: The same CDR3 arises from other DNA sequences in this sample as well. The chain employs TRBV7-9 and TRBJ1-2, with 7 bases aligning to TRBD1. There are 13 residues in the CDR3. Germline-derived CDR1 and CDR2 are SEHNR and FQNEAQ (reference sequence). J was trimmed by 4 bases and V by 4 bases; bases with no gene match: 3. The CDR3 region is CASSYRDSYGYTF. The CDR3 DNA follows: TGTGCCAGCAGCTACCGGGACAGCTATGGCTACACCTTC.

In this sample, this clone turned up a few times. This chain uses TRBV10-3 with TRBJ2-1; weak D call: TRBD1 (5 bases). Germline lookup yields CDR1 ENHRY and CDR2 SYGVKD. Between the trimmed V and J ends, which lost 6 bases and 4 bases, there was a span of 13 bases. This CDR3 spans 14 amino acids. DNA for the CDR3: TGTGCCATCAGCTCGGACAAAAGGTACAATGAGCAGTTCTTC. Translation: CAISSDKRYNEQFF.

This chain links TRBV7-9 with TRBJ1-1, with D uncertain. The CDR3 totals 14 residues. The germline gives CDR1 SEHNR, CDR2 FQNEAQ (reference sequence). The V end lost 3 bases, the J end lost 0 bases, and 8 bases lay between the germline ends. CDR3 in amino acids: CASSFLQLNTEAFF. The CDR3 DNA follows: TGTGCCAGCAGCTTCTTACAGTTGAACACTGAAGCTTTCTTT. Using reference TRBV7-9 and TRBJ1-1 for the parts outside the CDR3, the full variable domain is DTGVSQNPRHKITKRGQNVTFRCDPISEHNRLYWYRQTLGQGPEFLTYFQNEAQLEKSRLLSDRFSAERPKGSFSTLEIQRTEQGDSAMYLCASSFLQLNTEAFFGQGTRLTVV.

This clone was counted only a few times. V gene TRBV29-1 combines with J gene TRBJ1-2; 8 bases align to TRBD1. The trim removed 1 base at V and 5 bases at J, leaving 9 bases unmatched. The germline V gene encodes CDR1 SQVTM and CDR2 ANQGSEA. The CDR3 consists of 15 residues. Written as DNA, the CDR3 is TGCAGCGTTGAAGGGGCATCAGGGGGCTTATATGGCTACACCTTC. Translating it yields CSVEGASGGLYGYTF.